This paragraph reports one T cell receptor (beta chain). This sample is part of a study of blood T cell repertoires in COVID-19. Study information: Donors in the United States, Italy and Spain gave samples during acute or convalescent COVID-19. T cells, B-cell-depleted T cells, or PBMCs provided the cDNA or gDNA that served as material.

Per the study methods: Nucleated cell counts were estimated from reference gene primer amplification. Assay used: immunoSEQ multiplex PCR; TCRdb lists only in-frame clones, some missing. V, J and clone size are those of that table, while D and trimming were read from the DNA. The sample shows roughly 220,000 clones, under 90% of them seen only once. There are 16 residues in the CDR3. Germline V gene lookup returns CDR1 SGHDT and CDR2 YYEEEE. Germline trimming cut 1 base from V and 1 base from J; bases unmatched to any gene: 7. V usage is TRBV5-6 and J usage is TRBJ2-7; TRBD2 agrees at 8 bases. Sequenced: peripheral blood. This receptor was obtained from an elderly man with acute or convalescent COVID-19. The CDR3 protein is CASSLWTGGRSYEQYV. The CDR3 DNA follows: TGTGCCAGCAGCTTGTGGACGGGAGGGAGATCCTACGAGCAGTACGTC.